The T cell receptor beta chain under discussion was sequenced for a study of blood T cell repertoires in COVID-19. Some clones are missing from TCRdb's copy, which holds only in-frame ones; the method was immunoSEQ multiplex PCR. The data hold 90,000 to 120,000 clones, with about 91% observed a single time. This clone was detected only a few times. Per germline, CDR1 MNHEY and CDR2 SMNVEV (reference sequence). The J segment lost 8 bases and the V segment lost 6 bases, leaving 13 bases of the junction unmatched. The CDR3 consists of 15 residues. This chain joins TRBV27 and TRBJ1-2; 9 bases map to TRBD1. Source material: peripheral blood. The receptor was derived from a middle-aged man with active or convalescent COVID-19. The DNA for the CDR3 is TGTGCCAGCAGCTTCCACACCCGGGACAGGGACGGCTACACCTTC. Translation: CASSFHTRDRDGYTF.